This entry is about one T cell receptor (beta chain). What it recognizes is unknown. Amplification of TCR beta CDR3 regions was performed using RNA transcripts as template. The HTBI primer set served for first-round RT-PCR of the TCR CDR3. TCRdb passed the multiplex PCR reads through MiXCR, listing each CDR3 protein once. Found here are 700,000 or so distinct CDR3 sequences, about a sixth of them singletons; the top ten hold about 8.4%. Germline loops: CDR1 LNHDA, CDR2 SQIVND (reference sequence). The CDR3 consists of 15 residues. V lost 3 bases to trimming and J lost 7 bases, with 13 bases between them. The sample is drawn from a study of T cells in Graves' hyperthyroidism and ophthalmopathy. General study points: Blood samples included most of the expanded thyroid clonotypes exceeding 0.001. Median prediction lead before ophthalmopathy onset was around 6.9 months with the model.

This receptor was obtained from a man aged 18 to 30 with Graves' hyperthyroidism. This chain uses TRBV19 with TRBJ1-6, with D maybe TRBD1 (5 bases). Sequencing was carried out using blood. The CDR3 sequence: CASSITAGYNSPLHF. As DNA, the CDR3 is TGTGCCAGTAGTATCACGGCAGGGTACAATTCACCCCTCCACTTT.